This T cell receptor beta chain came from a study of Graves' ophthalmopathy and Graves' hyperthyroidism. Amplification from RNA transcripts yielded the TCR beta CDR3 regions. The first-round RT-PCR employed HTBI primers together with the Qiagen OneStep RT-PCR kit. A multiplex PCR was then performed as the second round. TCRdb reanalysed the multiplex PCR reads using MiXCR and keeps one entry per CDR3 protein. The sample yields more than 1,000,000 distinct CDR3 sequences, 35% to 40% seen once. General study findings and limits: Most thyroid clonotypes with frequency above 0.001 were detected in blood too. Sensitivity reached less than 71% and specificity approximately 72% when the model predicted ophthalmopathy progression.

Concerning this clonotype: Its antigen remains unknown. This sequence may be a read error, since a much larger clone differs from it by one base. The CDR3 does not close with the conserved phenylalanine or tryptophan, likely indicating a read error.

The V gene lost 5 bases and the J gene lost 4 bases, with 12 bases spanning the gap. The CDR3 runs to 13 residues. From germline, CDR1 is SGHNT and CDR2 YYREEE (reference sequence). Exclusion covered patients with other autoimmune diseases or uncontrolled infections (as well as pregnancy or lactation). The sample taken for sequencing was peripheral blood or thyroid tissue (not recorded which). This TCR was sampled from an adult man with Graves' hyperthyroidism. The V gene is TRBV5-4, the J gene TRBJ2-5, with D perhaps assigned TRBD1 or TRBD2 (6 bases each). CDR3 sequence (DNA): TGTGCCAGCAGTCCAGGGGAGGTAGAGACCCAGTACGTC. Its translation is CASSPGEVETQYV.